The entry below describes one TCR beta chain. As originally analysed: For nucleated cells, counts were estimated from reference gene primer amplification. The assay was immunoSEQ multiplex PCR, and TCRdb's table has in-frame clones only and misses some. That table furnishes V, J and clone size, whereas the DNA furnished D and trimming. The sample includes some 320,000 clones, about 90% of them seen just once. This specimen comes from a study of blood T cell repertoires in COVID-19. Across the study: From the United States, Italy and Spain came samples of acute and convalescent COVID-19. Sources were T cells, B-cell-depleted T cells, or PBMCs; the material itself was cDNA or gDNA.

The V and J ends lost 2 bases and 0 bases respectively, with 12 bases between them. Germline lookup yields CDR1 SGHRS and CDR2 YFSETQ. The CDR3 sequence is 15 residues long. The clonotype comes from a woman in her forties or fifties who had recovered from COVID-19. The chain carries TRBV5-1 and TRBJ2-7; the D gene is possibly TRBD1 (8 bases). The sequencing sample was made of peripheral blood. The CDR3 nucleotides read TGCGCCAGCAGCTTACAGGGGGGGACCTCCTACGAGCAGTACTTC. Amino acid sequence: CASSLQGGTSYEQYF.